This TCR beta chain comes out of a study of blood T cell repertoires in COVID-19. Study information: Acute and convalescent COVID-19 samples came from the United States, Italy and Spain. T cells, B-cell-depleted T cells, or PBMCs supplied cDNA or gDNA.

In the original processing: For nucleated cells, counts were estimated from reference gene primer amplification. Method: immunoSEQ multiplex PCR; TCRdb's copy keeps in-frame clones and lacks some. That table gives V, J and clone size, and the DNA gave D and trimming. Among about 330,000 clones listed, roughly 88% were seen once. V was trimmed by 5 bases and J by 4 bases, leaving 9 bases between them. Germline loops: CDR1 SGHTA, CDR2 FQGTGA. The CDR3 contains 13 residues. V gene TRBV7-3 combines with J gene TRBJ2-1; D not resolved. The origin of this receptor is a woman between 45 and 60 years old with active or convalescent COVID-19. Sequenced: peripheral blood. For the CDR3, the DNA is TGTGCCAGCAGCCCTGGGCCATACAATGAGCAGTTCTTC. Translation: CASSPGPYNEQFF. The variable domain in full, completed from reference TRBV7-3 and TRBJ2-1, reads GAGVSQTPSNKVTEKGKYVELRCDPISGHTALYWYRQSLGQGPEFLIYFQGTGAADDSGLPNDRFFAVRPEGSVSTLKIQRTERGDSAVYLCASSPGPYNEQFFGPGTRLTVL.